A selection of T cell receptor beta chains follows, all from one sample in a study of blood T cell repertoires in COVID-19. The data were produced by immunoSEQ multiplex PCR, yet TCRdb's version contains in-frame clones alone and is incomplete. The sample carries a few hundred thousand clones, roughly 85% recorded once. Sequenced sample: PBMCs or T cells enriched from blood (not recorded which). The receptors stem from a woman in her 50s who had recovered from COVID-19. Each CDR3 is given with its conserved first and last residue. A D gene is named only where the DNA matches it firmly. Only part of the rows carry a size: once, few, many, or a class if the clone is expanded.

v_call	clone_size	j_call	d_call	cdr3_aa	cdr3_nt
TRBV29-1	NA	TRBJ2-7	TRBD2	CSVEGAGRYTYEQYF	TGCAGCGTTGAAGGAGCGGGAAGGTACACCTACGAGCAGTACTTC
TRBV18	NA	TRBJ2-5	NA	CASSPGVQETQYF	TGTGCCAGCTCACCGGGAGTTCAAGAGACCCAGTACTTC
TRBV9	NA	TRBJ1-1	TRBD1	CASSVGQANTEAFF	TGTGCCAGCAGCGTCGGACAGGCAAACACTGAAGCTTTCTTT
TRBV19	NA	TRBJ1-2	NA	CASSTQQGFITGYTF	TGTGCCAGTAGTACACAACAGGGATTTATTACTGGCTACACCTTC
TRBV30	NA	TRBJ1-2	NA	CAWSVGQGYGYTF	TGTGCCTGGAGTGTTGGGCAGGGATATGGCTACACCTTC
TRBV12-3/TRBV12-4	NA	TRBJ1-1	NA	CASSLARETEAFF	TGTGCCAGCAGTTTAGCCCGGGAGACAGAAGCTTTCTTT
TRBV3-1/TRBV3-2	NA	TRBJ2-7	NA	CASSQSQQGLHEQYF	TGTGCCAGCAGCCAAAGCCAACAGGGTCTCCACGAGCAGTACTTC
TRBV25-1	NA	TRBJ1-2	TRBD1	CASTMTGNYGYTF	TGTGCCAGCACCATGACAGGGAACTATGGCTACACCTTC
TRBV27	NA	TRBJ1-4	TRBD1	CASSLETGAEKLFF	TGTGCCAGCAGTTTAGAGACAGGGGCTGAAAAACTGTTTTTT
TRBV27	NA	TRBJ1-1	NA	CASSLSFRGGRTEAFF	TGTGCCAGCAGTTTATCGTTTCGGGGAGGTAGGACTGAAGCTTTCTTT
TRBV19	NA	TRBJ2-5	TRBD1	CASSLLQGAPTLETQYF	TGTGCCAGTAGTCTCCTCCAGGGGGCCCCAACGTTAGAGACCCAGTACTTC
TRBV30	NA	TRBJ1-1	NA	CAWSPGGGTEAFF	TGTGCCTGGAGCCCGGGGGGCGGGACTGAAGCTTTCTTT
TRBV30	NA	TRBJ1-2	NA	CAWSGGHYGYTF	TGTGCCTGGAGTGGCGGGCACTATGGCTACACCTTC
TRBV29-1	NA	TRBJ1-2	TRBD1	CSALTGNYGYTF	TGCAGCGCCCTGACAGGGAACTATGGCTACACCTTC
TRBV12-3/TRBV12-4	NA	TRBJ1-1	NA	CASSLGGTTEAFF	TGTGCCAGCAGTTTGGGGGGGACCACTGAAGCTTTCTTT
TRBV28	NA	TRBJ2-1	NA	CASSAITNEQFF	TGTGCCAGCAGTGCCATTACTAATGAGCAGTTCTTC
TRBV11-2	few	TRBJ2-3	TRBD1	CASSLYRGSTDTQYF	TGTGCCAGCAGCTTATACAGGGGTAGCACAGATACGCAGTATTTT
TRBV7-2	NA	TRBJ1-2	TRBD1	CASSQGQGHGYTF	TGTGCCAGCAGCCAGGGACAGGGTCATGGCTACACCTTC
TRBV7-8	NA	TRBJ1-3	NA	CASSSGGSGNTIYF	TGTGCCAGCAGCTCGGGGGGTTCTGGAAACACCATATATTTT
TRBV7-6	NA	TRBJ1-1	NA	CASSLEGDYTEAFF	TGTGCCAGCAGCTTGGAAGGAGACTACACTGAAGCTTTCTTT
TRBV19	few	TRBJ2-1	TRBD2	CASSKRGGSVNREQFF	TGTGCCAGTAGTAAGCGGGGGGGTTCCGTTAATCGTGAGCAGTTCTTC
TRBV4-1	NA	TRBJ2-5	NA	CASSQETGRGLETQYF	TGCGCCAGCAGCCAAGAGACGGGTCGGGGGTTGGAGACCCAGTACTTC
TRBV4-2	NA	TRBJ1-4	NA	CASSQVGFIDEKLFF	TGTGCCAGCAGCCAAGTGGGCTTCATAGATGAAAAACTGTTTTTT
TRBV2	NA	TRBJ1-1	NA	CASSVDSDGMNTEAFF	TGTGCCAGCAGCGTAGACAGCGACGGAATGAACACTGAAGCTTTCTTT
TRBV6-5	NA	TRBJ1-1	NA	CASSYGGESTEAFF	TGTGCCAGCAGTTACGGGGGCGAGAGCACTGAAGCTTTCTTT
TRBV28	NA	TRBJ2-3	TRBD2	CASSPWASGGRLGTDTQYF	TGTGCCAGCAGTCCCTGGGCTAGCGGGGGGCGGCTCGGCACAGATACGCAGTATTTT
TRBV12-2	NA	TRBJ1-2	NA	CASRLATTGQVNYGYTF	TGTGCAAGTCGCTTAGCCACGACGGGACAGGTTAACTATGGCTACACCTTC
TRBV28	NA	TRBJ1-2	NA	CASNQGGGVYGYTF	TGTGCCAGCAACCAGGGAGGGGGTGTCTATGGCTACACCTTC
TRBV30	NA	TRBJ2-7	TRBD1	CAWSGDRVEQYF	TGTGCCTGGAGTGGGGACAGGGTAGAGCAGTACTTC
TRBV29-1	few	TRBJ2-2	NA	CSVDLGTITGELFF	TGCAGCGTTGATCTGGGGACAATCACCGGGGAGCTGTTTTTT
TRBV5-1	NA	TRBJ2-1	NA	CASSPGAEIYNEQFF	TGCGCCAGCAGCCCGGGTGCAGAAATATACAATGAGCAGTTCTTC
TRBV7-9	NA	TRBJ2-2	TRBD1	CASSLLLPGQGTTGELFF	TGTGCCAGCAGCTTACTTCTCCCGGGACAGGGCACCACCGGGGAGCTGTTTTTT
TRBV7-9	NA	TRBJ1-1	NA	CASSFLGDTEAFF	TGTGCCAGCAGCTTCCTAGGGGACACTGAAGCTTTCTTT
TRBV18	NA	TRBJ2-3	TRBD2	CASSPRLPTSGGAGTQYF	TGTGCCAGCTCACCAAGATTACCGACTAGCGGGGGGGCCGGGACGCAGTATTTT
TRBV4-1	NA	TRBJ2-5	NA	CASSQAEGRQETQYF	TGCGCCAGCAGCCAAGCAGAGGGTCGGCAAGAGACCCAGTACTTC
TRBV6-6	NA	TRBJ2-7	TRBD1	CASSSPGQGYEQYF	TGTGCCAGCAGTTCCCCGGGACAGGGATACGAGCAGTACTTC
TRBV5-1	NA	TRBJ2-3	NA	CASSSPGQSTDTQYF	TGCGCCAGCAGCTCTCCGGGACAAAGCACAGATACGCAGTATTTT
TRBV4-2	NA	TRBJ1-4	NA	CASSQESNSFTTNEKLFF	TGTGCCAGCAGCCAAGAGTCGAACAGCTTTACAACTAATGAAAAACTGTTTTTT
TRBV5-1	NA	TRBJ1-5	NA	CASRPDTGTEQPQHF	TGCGCCAGCCGACCGGATACAGGAACGGAGCAGCCCCAGCATTTT
TRBV10-2	NA	TRBJ1-5	NA	CASSGDRFSNQPQHF	TGCGCCAGCAGCGGTGACAGATTTAGCAATCAGCCCCAGCATTTT
TRBV5-1	once	TRBJ2-3	NA	CASSPGGHAGPTTDTQYF	TGCGCCAGCAGCCCGGGCGGACATGCCGGTCCCACCACAGATACGCAGTATTTT
TRBV10-1	NA	TRBJ2-5	NA	CASSEHLAETQYF	TGCGCCAGCAGTGAGCACTTAGCGGAGACCCAGTACTTC
TRBV5-1	few	TRBJ1-4	TRBD1	CASSNTGGAEKLFF	TGCGCCAGCTCCAACACAGGGGGAGCGGAAAAACTGTTTTTT
TRBV6-5	NA	TRBJ1-3	NA	CASSPTGVSGNTIYF	TGTGCCAGCAGTCCTACAGGAGTCTCTGGAAACACCATATATTTT
TRBV30	few	TRBJ1-2	TRBD1	CAWSGQGAYYGYTF	TGTGCCTGGAGTGGACAGGGGGCTTACTATGGCTACACCTTC
TRBV9	once	TRBJ2-1	TRBD2	CASSVTSGEYNEQFF	TGTGCCAGCAGCGTTACTAGCGGGGAATACAATGAGCAGTTCTTC
TRBV6-4	few	TRBJ2-4	NA	CASAGFSLIAKNIQYF	TGTGCCAGCGCAGGATTTTCCCTCATAGCCAAAAACATTCAGTACTTC
TRBV11-2	NA	TRBJ1-3	NA	CASSFGPSGGNTIYF	TGTGCCAGCAGCTTCGGCCCCAGCGGCGGAAACACCATATATTTT
TRBV19	NA	TRBJ2-2	NA	CASSIIGGTLRGELFF	TGTGCCAGTAGTATTATCGGGGGAACCTTACGCGGGGAGCTGTTTTTT
TRBV3-1/TRBV3-2	NA	TRBJ1-1	NA	CASSQDSLLPGTEAFF	TGTGCCAGCAGCCAAGATTCACTCCTCCCCGGCACTGAAGCTTTCTTT
TRBV11-3	few	TRBJ2-3	NA	CASSLTSNTDTQYF	TGTGCCAGCAGCTTAACGAGCAACACAGATACGCAGTATTTT
TRBV4-3	NA	TRBJ2-7	NA	CASSQGGGARSEQYF	TGCGCCAGCAGCCAAGGAGGAGGCGCGAGGTCCGAGCAGTACTTC
TRBV27	NA	TRBJ1-2	TRBD1	CASRGTGAGYGYTF	TGTGCCAGCAGGGGGACAGGGGCTGGCTATGGCTACACCTTC